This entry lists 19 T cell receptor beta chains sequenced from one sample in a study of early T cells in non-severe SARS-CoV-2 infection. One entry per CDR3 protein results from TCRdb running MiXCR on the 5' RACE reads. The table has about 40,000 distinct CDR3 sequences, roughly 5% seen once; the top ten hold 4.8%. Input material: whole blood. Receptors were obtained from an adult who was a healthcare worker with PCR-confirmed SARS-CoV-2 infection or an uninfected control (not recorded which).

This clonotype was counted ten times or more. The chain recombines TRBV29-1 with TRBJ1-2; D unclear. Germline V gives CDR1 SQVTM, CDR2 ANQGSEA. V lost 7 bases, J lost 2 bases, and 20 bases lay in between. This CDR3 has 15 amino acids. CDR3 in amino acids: CSARLVSPGNYGYTF. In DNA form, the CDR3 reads TGCAGCGCCCGGTTGGTATCCCCGGGAAACTATGGCTACACCTTC.

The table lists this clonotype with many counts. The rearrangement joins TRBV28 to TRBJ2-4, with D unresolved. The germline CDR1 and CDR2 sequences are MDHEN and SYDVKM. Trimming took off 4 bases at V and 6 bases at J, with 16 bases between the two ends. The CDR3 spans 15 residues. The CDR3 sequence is CASSWARPSGNIQYF. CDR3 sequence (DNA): TGTGCCAGCAGTTGGGCCCGCCCATCGGGAAACATTCAGTACTTC.

CDR3: CASTGQVYYGYTF. The CDR3 DNA is TGTGCCAGCACCGGACAGGTCTACTATGGCTACACCTTC. The chain links TRBV6-6 to TRBJ1-2, with 7 bases identical to TRBD1. This CDR3 is built from 13 residues. Germline V CDR1 and CDR2: MNHNY, SVGAGI (reference sequence). The V segment lost 7 bases and the J segment 3 bases; nucleotides outside the gene matches: 5.

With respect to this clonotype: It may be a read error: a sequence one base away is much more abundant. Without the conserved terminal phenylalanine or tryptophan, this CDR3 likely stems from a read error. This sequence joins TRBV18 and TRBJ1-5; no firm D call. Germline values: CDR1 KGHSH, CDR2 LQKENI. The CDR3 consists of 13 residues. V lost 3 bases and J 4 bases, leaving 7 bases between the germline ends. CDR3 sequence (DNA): TGTGCCAGCTCACCGGGCGGGAATCAGCCCCAGCATTTA. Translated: CASSPGGNQPQHL.

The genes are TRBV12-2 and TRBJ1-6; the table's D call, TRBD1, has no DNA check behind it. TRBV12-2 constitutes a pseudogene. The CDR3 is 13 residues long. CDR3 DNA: TGTGCAAGTCCCCGGAAGACTTCTTCACCCCTCCACTTT. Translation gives CASPRKTSSPLHF.

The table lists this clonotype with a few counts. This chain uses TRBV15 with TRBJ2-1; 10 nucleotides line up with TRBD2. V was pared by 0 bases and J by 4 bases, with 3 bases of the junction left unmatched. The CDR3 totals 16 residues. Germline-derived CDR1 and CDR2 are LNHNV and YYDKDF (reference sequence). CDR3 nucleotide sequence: TGTGCCACCAGCAGAGACCCTAGCGGGAGATACAATGAGCAGTTCTTC. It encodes CATSRDPSGRYNEQFF. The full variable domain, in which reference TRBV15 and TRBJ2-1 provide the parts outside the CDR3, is DAMVIQNPRYQVTQFGKPVTLSCSQTLNHNVMYWYQQKSSQAPKLLFHYYDKDFNNEADTPDNFQSRRPNTSFCFLDIRSPGLGDTAMYLCATSRDPSGRYNEQFFGPGTRLTVL.

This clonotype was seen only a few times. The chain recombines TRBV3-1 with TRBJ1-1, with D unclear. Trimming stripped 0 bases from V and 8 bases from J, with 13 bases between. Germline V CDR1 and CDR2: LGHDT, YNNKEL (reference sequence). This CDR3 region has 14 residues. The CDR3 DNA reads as TGTGCCAGCAGCCAAGATTGGACCGGTGAGGAAGCTTTCTTT. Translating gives CASSQDWTGEEAFF.

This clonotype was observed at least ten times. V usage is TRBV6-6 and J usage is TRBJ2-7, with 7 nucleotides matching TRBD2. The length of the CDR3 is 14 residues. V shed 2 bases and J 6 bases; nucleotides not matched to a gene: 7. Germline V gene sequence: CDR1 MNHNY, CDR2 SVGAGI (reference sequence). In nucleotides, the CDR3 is TGTGCCAGCAGTTACCTGGACCCGGGGGGCGAGCAGTACTTC. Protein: CASSYLDPGGEQYF.

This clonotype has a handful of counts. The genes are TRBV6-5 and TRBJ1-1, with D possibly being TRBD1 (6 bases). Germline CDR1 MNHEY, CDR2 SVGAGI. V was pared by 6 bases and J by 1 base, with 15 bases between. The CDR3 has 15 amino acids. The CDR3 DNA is TGTGCCAGCAGAGAATTTACGGGGGCGAACACTGAAGCTTTCTTT. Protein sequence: CASREFTGANTEAFF.

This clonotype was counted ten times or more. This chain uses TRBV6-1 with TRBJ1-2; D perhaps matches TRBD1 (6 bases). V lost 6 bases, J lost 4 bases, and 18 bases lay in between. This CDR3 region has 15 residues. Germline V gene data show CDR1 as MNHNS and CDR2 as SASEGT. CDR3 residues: CASRDIQGGGYGYTF. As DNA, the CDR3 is TGTGCCAGCAGAGACATACAGGGTGGAGGCTATGGCTACACCTTC.

In DNA form, the CDR3 reads TGTGCCAGCTGCTCATCCCGGGACAGGGGAAACACCATATATTTT. This gives the protein CASCSSRDRGNTIYF. This chain joins TRBV7-8 and TRBJ1-3; TRBD1 matches at 8 bases. The CDR3 contains 15 residues. Germline V lookup: CDR1 SGHVS, CDR2 FQNEAQ. Losses at the gene ends were 8 bases for V and 4 bases for J; bases not matched to a gene: 10.

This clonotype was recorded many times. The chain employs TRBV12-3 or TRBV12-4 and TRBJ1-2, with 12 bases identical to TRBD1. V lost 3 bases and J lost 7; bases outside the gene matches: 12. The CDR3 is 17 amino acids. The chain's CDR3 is CASSFSRPGQGASGYTF. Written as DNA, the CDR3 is TGTGCCAGCAGTTTTTCGAGACCGGGACAGGGGGCGAGTGGCTACACCTTC.

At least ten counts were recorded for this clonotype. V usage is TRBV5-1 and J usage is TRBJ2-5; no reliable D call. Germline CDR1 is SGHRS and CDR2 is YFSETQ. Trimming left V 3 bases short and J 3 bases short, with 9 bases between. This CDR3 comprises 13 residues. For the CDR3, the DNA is TGCGCCAGCAGCTGGAACCGGGAAGAGACCCAGTACTTC. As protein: CASSWNREETQYF.

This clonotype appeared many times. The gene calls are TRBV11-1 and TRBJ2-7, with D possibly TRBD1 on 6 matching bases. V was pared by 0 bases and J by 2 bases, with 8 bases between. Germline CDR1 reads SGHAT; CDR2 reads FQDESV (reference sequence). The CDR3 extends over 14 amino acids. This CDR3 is CASSLARGAYEQYF. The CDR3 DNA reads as TGTGCCAGCAGCTTAGCCAGGGGCGCCTACGAGCAGTACTTC.

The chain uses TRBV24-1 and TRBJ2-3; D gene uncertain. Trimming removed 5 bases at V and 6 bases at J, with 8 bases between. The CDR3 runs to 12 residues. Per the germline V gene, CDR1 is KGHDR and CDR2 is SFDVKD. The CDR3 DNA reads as TGTGCCACCAGTGTAGCATCCGATACGCAGTATTTT. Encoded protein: CATSVASDTQYF.

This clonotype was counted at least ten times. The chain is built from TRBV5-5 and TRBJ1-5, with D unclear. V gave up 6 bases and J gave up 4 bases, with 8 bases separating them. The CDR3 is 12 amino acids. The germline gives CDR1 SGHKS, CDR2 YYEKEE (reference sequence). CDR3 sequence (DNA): TGTGCCAGCAACAAGGATAATCAGCCCCAGCATTTT. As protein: CASNKDNQPQHF. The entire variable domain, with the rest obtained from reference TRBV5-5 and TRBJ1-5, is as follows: DAGVTQSPTHLIKTRGQQVTLRCSPISGHKSVSWYQQVLGQGPQFIFQYYEKEERGRGNFPDRFSARQFPNYSSELNVNALLLGDSALYLCASNKDNQPQHFGDGTRLSIL.

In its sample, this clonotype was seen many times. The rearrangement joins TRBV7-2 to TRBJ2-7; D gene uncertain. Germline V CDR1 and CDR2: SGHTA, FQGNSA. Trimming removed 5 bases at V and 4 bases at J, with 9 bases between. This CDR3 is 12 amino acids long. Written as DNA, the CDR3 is TGTGCCAGCAGCGGCCGTGGTTACGAGCAGTACTTC. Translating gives CASSGRGYEQYF.

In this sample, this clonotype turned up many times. Here the CDR3 reads CSAKAGSPATNEKLFF. Here the CDR3 DNA reads TGCAGTGCTAAGGCTGGCAGCCCCGCAACTAATGAAAAACTGTTTTTT. The genes are TRBV20-1 and TRBJ1-4, with D unclear. Trimming removed 4 bases from V and 0 bases from J, with 15 bases in between. Germline CDR1 DFQATT, CDR2 SNEGSKA (reference sequence). The CDR3 is 16 residues long.

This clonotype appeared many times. CDR3 amino acids: CASSLRLAGGSYNEQFF. The CDR3 nucleotides read TGTGCCAGCAGCTTACGTTTAGCGGGAGGCTCCTACAATGAGCAGTTCTTC. The J gene is TRBJ2-1, the V gene TRBV5-6; 10 bases match TRBD2. The CDR3 has 17 residues. Trimming at V came to 2 bases and at J to 0 bases, leaving 5 bases not matched to a gene. CDR1 and CDR2 from the germline V gene are SGHDT and YYEEEE.